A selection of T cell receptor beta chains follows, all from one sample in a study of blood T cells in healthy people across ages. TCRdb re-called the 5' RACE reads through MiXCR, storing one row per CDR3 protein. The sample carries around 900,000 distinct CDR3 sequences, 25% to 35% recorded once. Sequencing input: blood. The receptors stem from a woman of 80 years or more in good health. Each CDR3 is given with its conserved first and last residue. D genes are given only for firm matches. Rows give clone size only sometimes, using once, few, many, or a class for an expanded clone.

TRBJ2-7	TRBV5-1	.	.	CASSFRDKNSYEQYF	TGCGCCAGCAGCTTCCGGGACAAAAACTCCTACGAGCAGTACTTC
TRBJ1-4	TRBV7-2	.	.	CASSLARNEKLFF	TGTGCCAGCAGCTTAGCTAGGAATGAAAAACTGTTTTTT
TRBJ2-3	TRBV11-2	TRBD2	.	CASSLFGGGDTQYF	TGTGCCAGCAGCTTATTTGGGGGGGGAGATACGCAGTATTTT
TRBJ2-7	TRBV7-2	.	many	CASSLDGVNSYEQYF	TGTGCCAGCAGCTTAGATGGGGTGAATTCCTACGAGCAGTACTTC
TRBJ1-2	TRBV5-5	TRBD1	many	CASSSRTGKVYYGYTF	TGTGCCAGCAGCTCCCGGACAGGGAAGGTCTACTATGGCTACACCTTC
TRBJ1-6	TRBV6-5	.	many	CASSYSGRNSPLHF	TGTGCCAGCAGTTACTCGGGGAGGAATTCACCCCTCCACTTT
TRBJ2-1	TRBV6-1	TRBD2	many	CASSEASLAGYNEQFF	TGTGCCAGCAGTGAAGCATCGCTAGCGGGGTACAATGAGCAGTTCTTC
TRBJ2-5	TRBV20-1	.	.	CSAESGLNIQETQYF	TGCAGTGCCGAATCCGGACTCAACATACAAGAGACCCAGTACTTC
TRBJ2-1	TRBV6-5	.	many	CASRRRDTAANEQFF	TGTGCCAGCAGACGCCGGGACACCGCTGCGAATGAGCAGTTCTTC
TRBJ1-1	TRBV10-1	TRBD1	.	CASSEGQVNTEAFF	TGCGCCAGCAGTGAAGGACAGGTAAACACTGAAGCTTTCTTT
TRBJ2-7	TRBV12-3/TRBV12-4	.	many	CASSRSDEQYF	TGTGCCAGCAGCCGCTCGGACGAGCAGTACTTC
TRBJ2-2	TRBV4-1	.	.	CASSPRTAGTGELFF	TGCGCCAGCAGTCCCCGGACAGCGGGAACCGGGGAGCTGTTTTTT
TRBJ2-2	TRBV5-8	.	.	CALTPQGLKNTGELFF	TGTGCCCTAACTCCCCAAGGATTGAAGAACACCGGGGAGCTGTTTTTT
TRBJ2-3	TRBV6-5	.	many	CASALGVPTDTQYF	TGTGCCAGCGCCCTCGGGGTCCCTACAGATACGCAGTATTTT
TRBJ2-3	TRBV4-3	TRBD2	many	CASSIERGGSTDTQYF	TGCGCCAGCAGCATAGAGCGGGGGGGGAGTACAGATACGCAGTATTTT
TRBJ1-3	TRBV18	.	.	CASSEGQTSGNTIYF	TGTGCCAGCTCAGAAGGACAGACCTCTGGAAACACCATATATTTT
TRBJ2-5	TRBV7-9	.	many	CASSFSPTDIQETQYF	TGTGCCAGCAGCTTCTCTCCAACGGACATCCAAGAGACCCAGTACTTC
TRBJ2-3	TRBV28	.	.	CASSWLGTDTQYF	TGTGCCAGCAGTTGGCTAGGCACAGATACGCAGTATTTT
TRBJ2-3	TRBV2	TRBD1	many	CASSDSSSGTGKTDTQYF	TGTGCCAGCAGTGACTCAAGCTCCGGGACAGGGAAAACAGATACGCAGTATTTT
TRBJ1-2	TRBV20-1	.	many	CSARDLVRTSNYGYTF	TGCAGTGCTAGAGATCTGGTACGGACGTCTAACTATGGCTACACCTTC
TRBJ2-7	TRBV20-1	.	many	CSVGGGVMQYF	TGCAGTGTGGGGGGCGGAGTAATGCAGTACTTC
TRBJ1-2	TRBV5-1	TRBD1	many	CASSPGTGGASVYGYTF	TGCGCCAGCAGCCCGGGGACAGGGGGCGCGTCGGTATATGGCTACACCTTC
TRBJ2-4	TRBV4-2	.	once	CASSQVTGGHNEQYF	TGTGCCAGCAGCCAAGTCACAGGCGGACACAATGAGCAGTACTTC
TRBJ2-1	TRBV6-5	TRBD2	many	CASSYDRTSGGLEQFF	TGTGCCAGCAGTTACGACCGGACTAGCGGGGGTTTGGAGCAGTTCTTC
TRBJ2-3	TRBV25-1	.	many	CASSEGSPTQYF	TGTGCCAGCAGTGAGGGTTCCCCTACGCAGTATTTT
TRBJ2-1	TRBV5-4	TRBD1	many	CASSSKQGVNEQFF	TGTGCCAGCAGCTCAAAACAGGGGGTTAATGAGCAGTTCTTC
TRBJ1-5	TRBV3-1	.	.	CASSQGLQSNQPQHF	TGTGCCAGCAGCCAAGGATTGCAGTCCAATCAGCCCCAGCATTTT
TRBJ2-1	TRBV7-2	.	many	CASSLQESSYNEQFF	TGTGCCAGCAGCTTACAAGAGAGCTCCTACAATGAGCAGTTCTTC
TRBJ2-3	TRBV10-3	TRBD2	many	CGTSGYTDTQYF	TGTGGGACTAGCGGATACACAGATACGCAGTATTTT
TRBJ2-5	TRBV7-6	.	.	CASRGIGERGNNEQYF	TGTGCCAGCAGAGGGATCGGGGAACGTGGCAACAATGAGCAGTACTTC
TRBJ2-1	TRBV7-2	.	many	CASSLGFGDNEQFF	TGTGCCAGCAGCTTAGGGTTTGGGGACAATGAGCAGTTCTTC
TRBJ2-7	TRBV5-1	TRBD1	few	CASSFSPGTGTYEQYF	TGCGCCAGCAGCTTTTCTCCCGGGACAGGAACCTACGAGCAGTACTTC
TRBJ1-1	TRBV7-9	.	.	CASSKGHEAFF	TGTGCCAGCAGCAAAGGACATGAAGCTTTCTTT
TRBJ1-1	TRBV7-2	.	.	CAGSLGAAMNTEAFF	TGTGCCGGCAGCTTAGGCGCGGCGATGAACACTGAAGCTTTCTTT
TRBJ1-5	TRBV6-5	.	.	CASRMGSNQPQHF	TGTGCCAGCAGGATGGGCAGTAATCAGCCCCAGCATTTT
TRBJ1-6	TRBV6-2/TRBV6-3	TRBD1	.	CASSYRTGAITLSPLHF	TGTGCCAGCAGTTACAGGACAGGGGCCATCACGTTGTCACCCCTCCACTTT
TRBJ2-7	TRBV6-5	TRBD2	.	CASSYGRGLAGDEQYF	TGTGCCAGCAGTTACGGGAGAGGACTAGCGGGCGACGAGCAGTACTTC
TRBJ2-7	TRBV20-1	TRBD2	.	CSAHSPTSGYNEQYF	TGCAGTGCTCATTCGCCGACTAGCGGATACAATGAGCAGTACTTC
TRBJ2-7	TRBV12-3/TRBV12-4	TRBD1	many	CASSGTAREQYF	TGTGCCAGCAGCGGGACAGCACGGGAGCAGTACTTC
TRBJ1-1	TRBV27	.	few	CASSFSGKGTEAFF	TGTGCCAGCTCCTTCAGCGGGAAAGGGACTGAAGCTTTCTTT
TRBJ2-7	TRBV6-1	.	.	CASGDGVHEQYF	TGTGCCAGCGGTGACGGGGTTCACGAGCAGTACTTC
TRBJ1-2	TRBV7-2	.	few	CASSLAGGGNNYGYTF	TGTGCCAGCAGCTTAGCTGGGGGGGGGAATAACTATGGCTACACCTTC
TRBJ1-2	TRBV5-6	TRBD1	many	CASSWGGQGSNYGYTF	TGTGCCAGCAGCTGGGGCGGACAGGGGTCTAACTATGGCTACACCTTC
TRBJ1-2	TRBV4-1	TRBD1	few	CASSRKGAGTGNYGYTF	TGCGCCAGCAGCCGAAAGGGGGCCGGGACCGGTAACTATGGCTACACCTTC